This TCR beta chain was sequenced for a study of tumor and adjacent non-tumor tissue in lung cancer. Study-wide context: There were 12 adenocarcinoma, a couple of squamous cell carcinoma and 1 small cell lung cancer cases. Whole-study results and caveats: Shorter survival was associated with higher TCR diversity in tumors.

This clonotype was counted a few times. Its antigen is undetermined. RNA was extracted from bulk tissue without any cell sorting. More than 3 cm separated this lung sample from the edge of the tumor. Three rounds of nested PCR, following a modified ARM-PCR protocol, produced the TCRbeta library. TCRdb used MiXCR to reprocess the multiplex PCR reads, holding one entry per CDR3 protein. Of tens of thousands of distinct CDR3 sequences listed, under 70% are singletons. With 11 bases removed from V and 7 bases from J, the gap between germline ends came to 20 bases. This CDR3 contains 14 residues. What was sequenced was distant non-tumor lung tissue. The sequence was collected from a woman aged 45-59 years with non-small cell lung cancer. The chain employs TRBV12-3 or TRBV12-4 and TRBJ2-2, with D unclear. The CDR3 is CACGTRPASGELFF. CDR3 DNA: TGTGCCTGCGGTACTCGACCGGCTAGCGGGGAGCTGTTTTTT.